Below, 21 T cell receptor beta chains from the same sample are listed, as sequenced in a study of cytomegalovirus exposure and HLA in healthy donors (dated by TCRdb to about 2017). The protocol used for the library was the immunoSEQ multiplex PCR assay. For the multiplex PCR, a mixture combining 60 forward primers for TCR Vbeta segments and 13 reverse primers for TCR Jbeta segments was used. As stored in TCRdb, this immuneACCESS dataset retains in-frame rearrangements with V and J assigned. A fraction of the clones does not appear; measured against another copy, unresolved V genes explain less than half of the discrepancy, and the remainder lacks a known reason. The sample's clone listing holds 45,000 to 60,000 clones. The ten largest clones take up 4% of the sample. The source material was PBMCs. The receptors come from a male donor in good health and CMV-seronegative.

The rearrangement joins TRBV18 to TRBJ2-7; the match to TRBD1 covers 7 bases. This CDR3 has 15 amino acids. J was trimmed by 3 bases and V by 4 bases; bases with no gene match: 9. Germline CDR1 and CDR2: KGHSH and LQKENI. DNA of the CDR3: TGTGCCAGCTCACTTTACCGGGACAGCCACTACGAGCAGTACTTC. Protein product: CASSLYRDSHYEQYF.

The chain carries TRBV27 and TRBJ2-2, with 7 bases aligning to TRBD1. V trimming: 5 bases; J trimming: 4 bases; junction bases outside the gene matches: 4. The CDR3 runs to 14 residues. From germline, CDR1 is MNHEY and CDR2 SMNVEV (reference sequence). CDR3 sequence: CASSRDSATGELFF. For the CDR3, the DNA is TGTGCCAGCAGTAGGGACAGTGCCACCGGGGAGCTGTTTTTT.

The genes are TRBV5-1 and TRBJ2-1; 7 bases map to TRBD2. Germline assignment: CDR1 SGHRS and CDR2 YFSETQ. The CDR3 consists of 14 residues. Losses at the gene ends were 0 bases for V and 10 bases for J; bases not matched to a gene: 7. CDR3 sequence: CASSLGSRGEEQFF. The CDR3 DNA reads TGCGCCAGCAGCTTGGGGTCCCGGGGGGAAGAGCAGTTCTTC.

Note on this clone: The junction departs from the called germline gene at one end, perhaps through a read error. J is TRBJ2-2 and V is TRBV5-6, with 7 bases matching TRBD2. The germline CDR1 and CDR2 sequences are SGHDT and YYEEEE. The CDR3 has 12 residues. The CDR3 DNA sequence: TGTGCCAGCAGCTTTCGTGGGGGGGTGCTGTTTTTT. Translated, it gives CASSFRGGVLFF.

V is TRBV28 and J is TRBJ2-3; 7 nucleotides match TRBD2. The V and J ends lost 4 bases and 2 bases, in that order; junction bases with no gene match: 9. CDR1 and CDR2 from the germline V gene are MDHEN and SYDVKM. The CDR3 covers 16 residues. The CDR3 nucleotides are TGTGCCAGCAGTTCCCGACTAGCACCCTTCACAGATACGCAGTATTTT. Translated, it gives CASSSRLAPFTDTQYF.

The V gene is TRBV28, the J gene TRBJ2-7; tentative D call: TRBD2 (6 bases). Deletions cut 5 bases from V and 6 bases from J, with 14 bases between. Looked up from germline, CDR1 is MDHEN and CDR2 is SYDVKM. This CDR3 is built from 13 residues. The CDR3 is CASSQTRRGEQYF. The CDR3 DNA reads TGTGCCAGCAGTCAGACCAGGCGGGGCGAGCAGTACTTC.

The chain employs TRBV4-1 and TRBJ1-5; possible D gene TRBD1, 6 bases. V lost 3 bases and J 3 bases, leaving 9 bases between the germline ends. From germline, CDR1 is MGHRA and CDR2 YSYEKL. The CDR3 length is 14 residues. Written as DNA, the CDR3 is TGCGCCAGCAGCCAGGACAGCTACAATCAGCCCCAGCATTTT. Residues: CASSQDSYNQPQHF.

This chain uses TRBV4-3 with TRBJ2-7, with 8 nucleotides matching TRBD2. Germline CDR1 reads LGHNA; CDR2 reads YSLEER. The trim removed 3 bases at V and 3 bases at J, leaving 7 bases unmatched. The CDR3 loop spans 15 amino acids. The CDR3 is CASSQGREGLYEQYF. In nucleotides, the CDR3 is TGCGCCAGCAGCCAGGGACGGGAGGGCCTCTACGAGCAGTACTTC.

This chain connects TRBV4-3 to TRBJ2-7; 10 nucleotides match TRBD2. V lost 6 bases, J lost 5 bases, and 4 bases stayed unmatched. This CDR3 is 13 amino acids long. CDR1 LGHNA and CDR2 YSLEER come from the germline V gene. The chain's CDR3 is CASRSSGGDEQYF. The CDR3 nucleotides read TGCGCCAGCAGGTCTAGCGGGGGAGACGAGCAGTACTTC.

The CDR3 sequence is CASSAGQVYEQYF. In DNA form, the CDR3 reads TGTGCCAGCAGTGCGGGACAAGTCTACGAGCAGTACTTC. This chain connects TRBV6-1 to TRBJ2-7; D is possibly TRBD1 (6 bases). The germline V gene has CDR1 MNHNS and CDR2 SASEGT. The V and J ends lost 4 bases and 3 bases respectively, with 10 bases between them. The CDR3 runs to 13 residues.

This clone is called large based on its frequency. The gene calls are TRBV7-2 and TRBJ2-1; D may be TRBD2 (6 bases). Deletions cut 8 bases from V and 4 bases from J, with 18 bases between. CDR3 length: 15 residues. Germline CDR1 reads SGHTA; CDR2 reads FQGNSA. This chain's CDR3 is CASRPPGVPYNEQFF. As DNA, the CDR3 is TGTGCCAGCCGCCCCCCGGGAGTCCCGTACAATGAGCAGTTCTTC.

This chain joins TRBV10-2 and TRBJ2-7; D is unclear. Germline V gives CDR1 WSHSY, CDR2 SAAADI. CDR3 length: 13 residues. Trimming left V 2 bases short and J 0 bases short, with 5 bases between. The CDR3 region has the DNA TGCGCCAGCAGTGAGGCGCCCTCCTACGAGCAGTACTTC. Its translation: CASSEAPSYEQYF.

The chain combines TRBV6-5 with TRBJ2-1, with 9 bases matching TRBD1. J gave up 6 bases and V 6 bases, and 9 bases lay outside the gene matches. The CDR3 is made up of 15 amino acids. Looked up from germline, CDR1 is MNHEY and CDR2 is SVGAGI. CDR3 bases: TGTGCCAGCAGCTTGGACAGGGGAGTTCGCAATGAGCAGTTCTTC. Translating it yields CASSLDRGVRNEQFF.

The chain couples TRBV27 to TRBJ1-1; a weak D match, TRBD1 (5 bases). Germline CDR1 reads MNHEY; CDR2 reads SMNVEV (reference sequence). This CDR3 has 14 amino acids. V was trimmed by 4 bases and J by 5 bases, leaving 14 bases between them. The CDR3 nucleotides are TGTGCCAGCAGTTCTGGGGGGGTTCGAACTGAAGCTTTCTTT. This gives the protein CASSSGGVRTEAFF.

The chain combines TRBV11-2 with TRBJ1-1; weak D call: TRBD1 (5 bases). Germline CDR1 and CDR2: SGHAT and FQNNGV. Trimming left V 0 bases short and J 4 bases short, with 12 bases between. The CDR3 has 15 residues. The CDR3 protein is CASSLEPGISTEAFF. DNA of the CDR3: TGTGCCAGCAGCTTAGAACCAGGGATCAGCACTGAAGCTTTCTTT.

This chain uses TRBV5-1 with TRBJ2-7; 9 bases map to TRBD1. Germline V lookup: CDR1 SGHRS, CDR2 YFSETQ. V shed 4 bases and J 3 bases; nucleotides not matched to a gene: 8. The CDR3 sequence is 15 residues long. CDR3 loop: CASSRGQGDGYEQYF. The CDR3, as DNA: TGCGCCAGCAGCAGGGGACAGGGAGACGGCTACGAGCAGTACTTC.

V usage is TRBV5-5 and J usage is TRBJ1-1; 7 bases agree with TRBD1. CDR3 length: 14 residues. The germline CDR1 and CDR2 sequences are SGHKS and YYEKEE (reference sequence). V shed 0 bases and J 5 bases; nucleotides not matched to a gene: 4. The CDR3 nucleotides read TGTGCCAGCAGCTTGGCCAGGGGGGATACTGAAGCTTTCTTT. Its translation is CASSLARGDTEAFF.

V is TRBV13 and J is TRBJ1-2, with D uncertain. The CDR3 consists of 14 residues. Germline V gene lookup returns CDR1 PRHDT and CDR2 FYEKMQ (reference sequence). The V gene lost 3 bases and the J gene lost 1 base, with 9 bases spanning the gap. Written as DNA, the CDR3 is TGTGCCAGCAGCTTCTGGTACAGTAACTATGGCTACACCTTC. Its translation: CASSFWYSNYGYTF. Full variable domain (remainder filled in from reference TRBV13 and TRBJ1-2): AAGVIQSPRHLIKEKRETATLKCYPIPRHDTVYWYQQGPGQDPQFLISFYEKMQSDKGSIPDRFSAQQFSDYHSELNMSSLELGDSALYFCASSFWYSNYGYTFGSGTRLTVV.

This sequence joins TRBV19 and TRBJ2-3; 8 nucleotides agree with TRBD2. Germline V gene data show CDR1 as LNHDA and CDR2 as SQIVND (reference sequence). Unmatched junction bases numbered 3, after V lost 7 bases and J lost 3 bases. This CDR3 contains 13 residues. The DNA for the CDR3 is TGTGCCAGTAAGCGACTAGCGACAGATACGCAGTATTTT. Protein product: CASKRLATDTQYF.

This rearrangement joins TRBV19 to TRBJ2-3, with TRBD1 matching 12 bases. The CDR3 is made up of 17 amino acids. Per germline, CDR1 LNHDA and CDR2 SQIVND (reference sequence). The junction had 7 bases not matched to a gene; V was cut back by 5 bases and J by 1 base. DNA for the CDR3: TGTGCCAGTAGTGCCACCGGGACAGGGGGCGGCACAGATACGCAGTATTTT. Amino acid sequence: CASSATGTGGGTDTQYF. The whole variable domain, filled in from reference TRBV19 and TRBJ2-3, reads DGGITQSPKYLFRKEGQNVTLSCEQNLNHDAMYWYRQDPGQGLRLIYYSQIVNDFQKGDIAEGYSVSREKKESFPLTVTSAQKNPTAFYLCASSATGTGGGTDTQYFGPGTRLTVL.

Notes on this clone: This same CDR3 is encoded by further DNA sequences in the sample. The CDR3 DNA sequence: TGCAGCGTTGCCGGGGGTGGGGATACGCAGTATTTT. Its translation is CSVAGGGDTQYF. This rearrangement joins TRBV29-1 to TRBJ2-3; TRBD2 might be the D (6 bases). V was pared by 4 bases and J by 6 bases, with 11 bases between. The CDR3 has 12 amino acids. Germline loops: CDR1 SQVTM, CDR2 ANQGSEA.